A selection of T cell receptor beta chains follows, all from one sample in a study of molecular identifiers for immune sequencing clone quantification. MiXCR, applied by TCRdb to the PCR reads, yields one record per CDR3 protein. This sample has 250,000 to 400,000 distinct CDR3 sequences, with roughly a fifth found just once. The sample taken for sequencing was naive CD8+ T cells from blood, with Jurkat cell RNA spiked in. The receptors here all came from a human donor in good health. Some libraries in this study had Jurkat cell RNA spiked in. CDR3s include the opening cysteine and the closing phenylalanine or tryptophan. Fields, in order: clone size, D gene, J gene, V gene, CDR3 protein, CDR3 DNA. The D gene is left open where the match is weak. Clone size is shown for a subset of rows, as once, few, many or a class of expanded clone.

>many|NA|TRBJ2-7|TRBV20-1
CSARRLENEQYF
TGCAGTGCCAGAAGACTAGAGAACGAGCAGTACTTC
>few|TRBD2|TRBJ2-3|TRBV27
CASSLLAPGGSDTQYF
TGTGCCAGCAGCTTGCTGGCCCCGGGAGGCTCAGATACGCAGTATTTT
>few|TRBD2|TRBJ2-3|TRBV4-3
CASSQDGRLAGTDTQYF
TGCGCCAGCAGCCAAGATGGTCGTCTAGCGGGAACAGATACGCAGTATTTT
>many|NA|TRBJ1-1|TRBV20-1
CSAREREDTEAFF
TGCAGTGCTCGGGAACGGGAGGACACTGAAGCTTTCTTT
>few|NA|TRBJ2-3|TRBV5-6
CASSFGAGSTDTQYF
TGTGCCAGCAGCTTTGGCGCGGGGAGCACAGATACGCAGTATTTT
>many|NA|TRBJ2-3|TRBV6-6
CASSYLTRADTQYF
TGTGCCAGCAGTTACTTAACTAGGGCAGATACGCAGTATTTT
>NA|NA|TRBJ1-2|TRBV5-6
CASSLTGAYGYTF
TGTGCCAGCAGCTTGACAGGTGCTTATGGCTACACCTTC
>few|TRBD2|TRBJ2-6|TRBV6-5
CVSSYSSVEREGRSGANVLTF
TGTGTCAGCAGTTACTCGTCGGTCGAGCGGGAGGGCCGGTCCGGGGCCAACGTCCTGACTTTC
>NA|TRBD1|TRBJ1-5|TRBV19
CASSMGDRANQPRHF
TGTGCCAGTAGTATGGGGGACAGGGCCAATCAGCCCCGGCATTTT
>many|NA|TRBJ2-7|TRBV5-6
CASSLIGGSYEQYF
TGTGCCAGCAGCTTGATCGGAGGTAGCTACGAGCAGTACTTC
>many|NA|TRBJ2-7|TRBV19
CASSIPGSYEQYF
TGTGCCAGTAGTATCCCGGGCAGCTACGAGCAGTACTTC
>few|TRBD1|TRBJ2-1|TRBV12-3/TRBV12-4
CASSLTRGLERSSYNEQLF
TGTGCCAGCAGTTTAACCAGGGGGCTCGAGCGGAGCTCCTACAATGAGCAGCTCTTC
>many|NA|TRBJ2-5|TRBV4-3
CASSQAWGETQYF
TGCGCCAGCAGCCAAGCGTGGGGGGAGACCCAGTACTTC
>many|NA|TRBJ1-5|TRBV13
CASSWGGDSGNQPQHF
TGTGCCAGCTCCTGGGGGGGAGACAGTGGCAATCAGCCCCAGCATTTT
>many|TRBD1|TRBJ2-7|TRBV28
CASSPGTGPPEEQYF
TGTGCCAGCAGTCCCGGGACAGGTCCACCGGAGGAGCAGTACTTC
>NA|NA|TRBJ2-3|TRBV21-1
CASSKGGSGSHRGADTQYF
TGTGCCAGCAGCAAAGGAGGTAGCGGGAGCCACAGAGGGGCAGATACGCAGTATTTT
>NA|TRBD2|TRBJ2-2|TRBV29-1
CSVEGGLDTGELFF
TGCAGCGTTGAGGGGGGGTTGGACACCGGGGAGCTGTTTTTT
>many|NA|TRBJ2-7|TRBV4-1
CASSQGYSSYEQYF
TGCGCCAGCAGCCAAGGATACAGCTCCTACGAGCAGTACTTC
>many|NA|TRBJ2-7|TRBV5-1
CASSFLGYEQYF
TGCGCCAGCAGCTTCCTAGGCTACGAGCAGTACTTC
>many|NA|TRBJ1-2|TRBV28
CASSFYPQNKVYGYTF
TGTGCCAGCAGTTTTTATCCCCAGAATAAGGTCTATGGCTACACCTTC
>many|NA|TRBJ1-5|TRBV6-2/TRBV6-3
CASSPNLGNYQPQHF
TGTGCCAGCAGCCCCAATTTGGGAAACTATCAGCCCCAGCATTTT
>many|NA|TRBJ1-5|TRBV27
CASSLLGGNQPQHF
TGTGCCAGCAGTTTATTGGGGGGCAATCAGCCCCAGCATTTT
>NA|NA|TRBJ1-1|TRBV4-3
CANSQNSGPRLGTEAFF
TGCGCCAACAGCCAAAATTCGGGACCCCGACTGGGCACTGAAGCTTTCTTT
>NA|TRBD2|TRBJ2-5|TRBV19
CASSILSGGQEETQYF
TGTGCCAGTAGTATCTTATCGGGGGGGCAAGAAGAGACCCAGTACTTC
>many|NA|TRBJ2-3|TRBV6-4
CASKTDSFSTDTQYF
TGTGCCAGCAAGACCGACAGTTTTAGCACAGATACGCAGTATTTT
>few|NA|TRBJ1-1|TRBV4-1
CASSSRQNMNTEAFF
TGCGCCAGCAGCTCGCGACAGAACATGAACACTGAAGCTTTCTTT
>many|TRBD2|TRBJ2-1|TRBV6-5
CASSLTSGSSHEQFF
TGTGCCAGCAGTCTTACTAGCGGGAGTAGCCATGAGCAGTTCTTC
>many|NA|TRBJ1-1|TRBV12-3/TRBV12-4
CASSPSLGGTEAFF
TGTGCCAGCAGCCCTAGCCTCGGGGGCACTGAAGCTTTCTTT
>NA|TRBD2|TRBJ2-2|TRBV7-6
CASSLASGLAVTPRTGELFF
TGTGCCAGCAGCTTAGCTTCCGGACTAGCAGTGACACCCCGGACCGGGGAGCTGTTTTTT
>many|NA|TRBJ2-7|TRBV28
CASSLQREQYF
TGTGCCAGCAGTTTACAGCGCGAGCAGTACTTC
>few|NA|TRBJ2-5|TRBV4-3
CASSQDLVASPQETQYF
TGCGCCAGCAGCCAAGATCTTGTAGCGTCCCCACAAGAGACCCAGTACTTC
>many|NA|TRBJ2-7|TRBV28
CASSPGGASYEQYF
TGTGCCAGCAGTCCTGGGGGGGCGTCCTACGAGCAGTACTTC
>many|NA|TRBJ1-5|TRBV6-6
CASSYHDRYSNQPQHF
TGTGCCAGCAGTTACCATGACAGATATAGCAATCAGCCCCAGCATTTT
>many|NA|TRBJ2-3|TRBV6-2/TRBV6-3
CASSYWTADTQYF
TGTGCCAGCAGTTATTGGACCGCGGATACGCAGTATTTT
>many|TRBD1|TRBJ1-1|TRBV5-4
CASSFGTAEAFF
TGTGCCAGCAGCTTCGGGACAGCTGAAGCTTTCTTT
>many|NA|TRBJ2-3|TRBV12-3/TRBV12-4
CASSLGRPHSDTQYF
TGTGCCAGCAGTTTAGGCAGACCCCACAGTGATACGCAGTATTTT
>few|TRBD1|TRBJ1-2|TRBV12-3/TRBV12-4
CASRTPGQGNYGYTF
TGTGCCAGCAGAACCCCGGGACAGGGAAACTATGGCTACACCTTC